The entry below describes one T cell receptor (beta chain). Antigen specificity is unknown. This record comes from a study of post-analysis software for immune sequencing data. Overall study context: Secondary progressive, relapsing-remitting and progressive-relapsing multiple sclerosis were among the included disease courses. Findings of the study overall: Multiple sclerosis was associated with a significant reduction in normalized Chao1 diversity relative to controls. Elevated frequency relative to controls characterized several TRBV segments in patients, TRBV5-6, TRBV5-1 and TRBV20-1 among them.

Unique molecular identifiers were built into the TCR beta cDNA libraries. Roughly 500,000 cDNA molecules were obtained from about 1 to 10 million T cells. TCRdb re-derived calls from the PCR reads in MiXCR, one entry per CDR3 protein. Seen here are a few hundred thousand distinct CDR3 sequences, 30% to 45% observed once, and the top ten hold 13%. This CDR3 is built from 13 residues. The germline V gene has CDR1 SQVTM and CDR2 ANQGSEA. Sequencing input: blood. V is TRBV29-1 and J is TRBJ2-7; the match to TRBD2 covers 8 bases. The J call could be wrong; TRBJ2-5 is a better fit for the DNA end. The source of this sequence is a girl under 18 with multiple sclerosis. The CDR3 region is CSVRAGLGETQYF. CDR3 coding DNA: TGCAGCGTCCGGGCGGGACTAGGGGAGACCCAGTACTTC.